The 25 T cell receptor beta chains below come from one sample, sequenced in a study of T cell changes during pregnancy in multiple sclerosis. This table comes from immunoSEQ multiplex PCR, and its TCRdb copy is limited to in-frame clones, with some not included. The top ten hold about 1.5% of the sample, which has 40,000 to 60,000 clones, about 90% seen once. Specimen: peripheral blood, collected in the first trimester of pregnancy. The receptors stem from a female donor in good health, enrolled as a control in a pregnancy study.

This chain connects TRBV7-3 to TRBJ2-5; tentatively, D is TRBD2 (5 bases). In germline, CDR1 is SGHTA, CDR2 FQGTGA. The V end was cut by 1 base, the J end by 7 bases, with 16 bases between. The CDR3 is 15 amino acids. The CDR3 loop reads CASSLRGVRDGTQYF. In DNA, the CDR3 is TGTGCCAGCAGCTTAAGGGGAGTGCGTGATGGGACCCAGTACTTC.

The DNA for the CDR3 is TGTGCCAGCAGCTTTAGCCCCCTTGAAACGGGAGGATCCTACGAGCAGTACTTC. Translating it yields CASSFSPLETGGSYEQYF. The chain employs TRBV11-2 and TRBJ2-7, with 7 bases lining up with TRBD2. V shed 3 bases and J 1 base; nucleotides not matched to a gene: 15. Germline CDR1 and CDR2: SGHAT and FQNNGV. The CDR3 length is 18 residues.

The chain employs TRBV4-1 and TRBJ1-5; 9 bases line up with TRBD1. Trimming removed 0 bases from V and 5 bases from J; junction bases left unmatched: 2. The CDR3 covers 15 residues. Germline CDR1 is MGHRA and CDR2 is YSYEKL. The CDR3 DNA reads TGCGCCAGCAGCCAAGACGGGACAGGGTATCAGCCCCAGCATTTT. Translation: CASSQDGTGYQPQHF.

The chain employs TRBV28 and TRBJ1-1; 7 bases agree with TRBD1. Germline lookup yields CDR1 MDHEN and CDR2 SYDVKM. V was clipped by 6 bases and J by 3 bases; unmatched bases: 7. This CDR3 region has 14 residues. CDR3 DNA sequence: TGTGCCAGCAGCCGAGGGGGCGCGGACACTGAAGCTTTCTTT. Translation gives CASSRGGADTEAFF.

This clone was seen once. J is TRBJ2-1 and V is TRBV5-1; 9 bases match TRBD2. Trimming cost V 3 bases and J 10 bases; bases outside gene matches: 5. Germline CDR1 SGHRS, CDR2 YFSETQ. The CDR3 totals 13 residues. The CDR3, as DNA: TGCGCCAGCAGCTCTCGCGGGGGGGCGGAGCAGTTCTTC. Amino acids: CASSSRGGAEQFF.

This clone was counted once. This sequence joins TRBV2 and TRBJ1-3, with TRBD1 identical over 7 bases. Germline V gene lookup returns CDR1 SNHLY and CDR2 FYNNEI. V gave up 5 bases and J gave up 0 bases; unmatched junction bases: 10. The CDR3 is made up of 17 amino acids. The DNA of the CDR3 is TGTGCCAGCAGTCAAAGACGGACAGGAAGCTCTGGAAACACCATATATTTT. It specifies CASSQRRTGSSGNTIYF. The full variable domain, its missing parts supplied by reference TRBV2 and TRBJ1-3, is EPEVTQTPSHQVTQMGQEVILRCVPISNHLYFYWYRQILGQKVEFLVSFYNNEISEKSEIFDDQFSVERPDGSNFTLKIRSTKLEDSAMYFCASSQRRTGSSGNTIYFGEGSWLTVV.

V usage is TRBV2 and J usage is TRBJ1-3; 7 nucleotides align to TRBD1. With V trimmed by 4 bases and J by 0 bases, 18 bases remained unmatched. CDR1 SNHLY and CDR2 FYNNEI come from the germline V gene. This CDR3 has 20 residues. The DNA of the CDR3 is TGTGCCAGCAGTGGTCTATTAGGACAGGAAGGCCTAAGCTCTGGAAACACCATATATTTT. Protein sequence: CASSGLLGQEGLSSGNTIYF.

This rearrangement joins TRBV4-2 to TRBJ2-5, with 8 bases aligning to TRBD2. Trimming took 2 bases from V and 2 from J; bases not matched to a gene: 7. CDR1 is LGHNA and CDR2 is YNFKEQ in the germline V gene. The CDR3 contains 16 residues. The CDR3 loop is CASSQRGPGGQETQYF. CDR3 nucleotide sequence: TGTGCCAGCAGCCAAAGAGGGCCGGGGGGGCAAGAGACCCAGTACTTC.

V usage is TRBV30 and J usage is TRBJ2-3; 8 bases align to TRBD2. CDR3 length: 14 amino acids. The V gene end was trimmed by 5 bases and the J gene end by 0 bases; junction bases not matched to a gene: 4. Germline CDR1 is GTSNPN and CDR2 is SVGIG (reference sequence). The CDR3 DNA reads TGTGCCTGGTCCACGGGGGGGAGCACAGATACGCAGTATTTT. Amino acid sequence: CAWSTGGSTDTQYF.

The rearrangement uses TRBV6-1 and TRBJ2-3; no clear D gene. The ends were cut back, 1 base at V and 2 bases at J, with 7 bases in the middle. Germline V gene sequence: CDR1 MNHNS, CDR2 SASEGT. There are 14 residues in the CDR3. CDR3 sequence (DNA): TGTGCCAGCAGTGAAGACCGAGTCACAGATACGCAGTATTTT. Translating gives CASSEDRVTDTQYF.

The gene calls are TRBV2 and TRBJ1-2; 8 positions match TRBD1. Germline trimming cut 6 bases from V and 5 bases from J; bases unmatched to any gene: 5. The CDR3 contains 13 residues. CDR1 SNHLY and CDR2 FYNNEI come from the germline V gene. CDR3 in DNA: TGTGCCAGCAGCCCGGACAGGGTATATGGCTACACCTTC. Translating it yields CASSPDRVYGYTF.

V and J are TRBV27 and TRBJ2-3; TRBD1 might be the D (5 bases). Trimming removed 2 bases at V and 5 bases at J, with 8 bases between. The CDR3 consists of 13 residues. The germline CDR1 and CDR2 sequences are MNHEY and SMNVEV (reference sequence). The CDR3 here is CASSLQGLDTQYF. The CDR3 DNA reads TGTGCCAGCAGTTTACAGGGTTTAGATACGCAGTATTTT.

J is TRBJ2-7 and V is TRBV7-9; D not certain. Deletions cut 4 bases from V and 5 bases from J, with 9 bases between. The CDR3 totals 12 residues. CDR1 and CDR2 (germline): SEHNR, FQNEAQ (reference sequence). CDR3 nucleotides: TGTGCCAGCAGCTCGAACCGCGACGAGCAGTACTTC. Translated, it gives CASSSNRDEQYF. The entire variable domain, with the rest obtained from reference TRBV7-9 and TRBJ2-7, is as follows: DTGVSQNPRHKITKRGQNVTFRCDPISEHNRLYWYRQTLGQGPEFLTYFQNEAQLEKSRLLSDRFSAERPKGSFSTLEIQRTEQGDSAMYLCASSSNRDEQYFGPGTRLTVT.

This chain joins TRBV28 and TRBJ1-4, with 8 bases lining up with TRBD1. CDR1 MDHEN and CDR2 SYDVKM come from the germline V gene. V gave up 5 bases and J gave up 7 bases; unmatched junction bases: 15. The CDR3 consists of 17 residues. The DNA of the CDR3 is TGTGCCAGCAGTACCTGGACAGGGTCGGAATCGGGTGAAAAACTGTTTTTT. Protein: CASSTWTGSESGEKLFF.

This chain links TRBV6-1 with TRBJ2-6, with TRBD1 matching 7 bases. CDR3 length: 18 residues. Per the germline V gene, CDR1 is MNHNS and CDR2 is SASEGT. Trimming at V came to 4 bases and at J to 0 bases, leaving 9 bases not matched to a gene. CDR3 region: CASSAPLGQSSGANVLTF. The CDR3, as DNA: TGTGCCAGCAGTGCCCCCCTGGGACAGAGCTCTGGGGCCAACGTCCTGACTTTC.

This rearrangement joins TRBV7-3 to TRBJ1-2; 8 nucleotides agree with TRBD1. Unmatched junction bases numbered 5, after V lost 5 bases and J lost 6 bases. There are 13 residues in the CDR3. The germline V gene encodes CDR1 SGHTA and CDR2 FQGTGA. The CDR3 bases are TGTGCCAGCAGCGGACAGGGTCTCAATGGCTACACCTTC. It codes for CASSGQGLNGYTF.

This sequence joins TRBV5-1 and TRBJ2-7; 14 bases match TRBD2. Germline V lookup: CDR1 SGHRS, CDR2 YFSETQ. The CDR3 contains 19 residues. V lost 3 bases to trimming and J lost 0 bases; unmatched junction nucleotides: 11. The CDR3 loop reads CASSWGTSGRRLGSYEQYF. CDR3 DNA sequence: TGCGCCAGCAGCTGGGGGACTAGCGGGAGACGGTTGGGCTCCTACGAGCAGTACTTC.

The chain has TRBV28 and TRBJ1-4; 8 nucleotides line up with TRBD1. Looked up from germline, CDR1 is MDHEN and CDR2 is SYDVKM. The trim removed 3 bases at V and 7 bases at J, leaving 4 bases unmatched. This CDR3 contains 14 residues. As DNA, the CDR3 is TGTGCCAGCAGTTTTACAGGGGGGGGTGAAAAACTGTTTTTT. As protein: CASSFTGGGEKLFF.

This sequence joins TRBV7-9 and TRBJ2-7, with 7 bases fitting TRBD1. The CDR3 is made up of 13 amino acids. The ends lost 8 bases at V and 3 bases at J; junction bases unmatched: 7. Germline assignment: CDR1 SEHNR and CDR2 FQNEAQ (reference sequence). CDR3 DNA sequence: TGTGCCAGCGGTGAGGGACAGCTCTACGAGCAGTACTTC. Its translation: CASGEGQLYEQYF.

The table lists this clone with a few counts. The chain has TRBV18 and TRBJ1-6; D is unclear. V was trimmed by 0 bases and J by 9 bases, leaving 12 bases between them. The CDR3 is made up of 15 amino acids. The germline gives CDR1 KGHSH, CDR2 LQKENI. CDR3 nucleotides: TGTGCCAGCTCACCACCGATGAGGGAGGGTTCACCCCTCCACTTT. Protein product: CASSPPMREGSPLHF.

The chain employs TRBV7-9 and TRBJ1-4, with D possibly matching TRBD1 (5 bases). There are 15 residues in the CDR3. CDR1 is SEHNR and CDR2 is FQNEAQ in the germline V gene (reference sequence). Deletions cut 4 bases from V and 2 bases from J, with 11 bases between. CDR3 nucleotide sequence: TGTGCCAGCAGCTCCAGGGAACGGACTAATGAAAAACTGTTTTTT. It translates to CASSSRERTNEKLFF.

This clone was observed a single time. V and J are TRBV7-2 and TRBJ1-2; no reliable D call. The CDR3 sequence is 13 residues long. Germline V lookup: CDR1 SGHTA, CDR2 FQGNSA. Between the trimmed V and J ends, which lost 5 bases and 4 bases, there was a span of 11 bases. The CDR3 spells CASSRPGSYGYTF. CDR3 nucleotide sequence: TGTGCCAGCAGCCGGCCGGGGTCCTATGGCTACACCTTC.

V gene TRBV6-5 combines with J gene TRBJ2-1, with 12 nucleotides matching TRBD2. The CDR3 spans 15 residues. Germline V gene lookup returns CDR1 MNHEY and CDR2 SVGAGI. Trimming at V came to 6 bases and at J to 7 bases, leaving 7 bases not matched to a gene. CDR3 nucleotide sequence: TGTGCCAGCAGCCCCGCTACTAGCGGGAGGAATGAGCAGTTCTTC. This sequence encodes CASSPATSGRNEQFF.

This chain connects TRBV7-3 to TRBJ2-3, with TRBD2 identical over 14 bases. Germline V lookup: CDR1 SGHTA, CDR2 FQGTGA. V trimming: 5 bases; J trimming: 1 base; junction bases outside the gene matches: 8. The CDR3 contains 18 residues. The DNA for the CDR3 is TGTGCCAGCAGCCACGGGACTAGCGGGAGTTGGGGCACAGATACGCAGTATTTT. Its protein is CASSHGTSGSWGTDTQYF.

V and J are TRBV7-2 and TRBJ2-7; 7 nucleotides align to TRBD2. V shed 1 base, J shed 4 bases, and the junction held 10 bases outside the gene matches. Germline V CDR1 and CDR2: SGHTA, FQGNSA. The CDR3 contains 16 residues. The CDR3 DNA sequence: TGTGCCAGCAGCTTAGGGTTCGGGGGGACGGAATACGAGCAGTACTTC. It yields the protein CASSLGFGGTEYEQYF.